The 32 T cell receptor beta chains below all came from one sample that was sequenced in a study of blood T cell repertoires in COVID-19. Some clones are missing from TCRdb's copy, which holds only in-frame ones; the method was immunoSEQ multiplex PCR. The sample includes about 140,000 clones, about 80% of them seen just once. Sequencing input: peripheral blood. Receptors originate from a woman aged 60-75 years with acute or convalescent COVID-19.

This clone has only one observation. The chain is built from TRBV2 and TRBJ2-5; 11 bases are a match to TRBD2. V gave up 3 bases and J gave up 5 bases; unmatched junction bases: 17. This CDR3 comprises 19 residues. Germline-derived CDR1 and CDR2 are SNHLY and FYNNEI. CDR3 coding DNA: TGTGCCAGCAGTGACTTCTTAGCGGGAGGGTTCTCAGAAAGGGAGACCCAGTACTTC. This sequence encodes CASSDFLAGGFSERETQYF. Supplemented by reference TRBV2 and TRBJ2-5, the full variable domain reads EPEVTQTPSHQVTQMGQEVILRCVPISNHLYFYWYRQILGQKVEFLVSFYNNEISEKSEIFDDQFSVERPDGSNFTLKIRSTKLEDSAMYFCASSDFLAGGFSERETQYFGPGTRLLVL.

This clone was recorded a few times. The J gene is TRBJ2-3, the V gene TRBV6-5; 11 nucleotides match TRBD2. In germline, CDR1 is MNHEY, CDR2 SVGAGI. V trimming: 0 bases; J trimming: 5 bases; junction bases outside the gene matches: 4. The CDR3 runs 16 residues. The CDR3 sequence: CASSYSWGTSGDTQYF. As DNA, the CDR3 is TGTGCCAGCAGTTACTCGTGGGGGACTAGCGGAGATACGCAGTATTTT.

The CDR3 DNA is TGTGCCAGCAGCTTAGCCGGGAGGCGCTTAGAAGCTTTCTTT. It is translated as CASSLAGRRLEAFF. V and J are TRBV7-9 and TRBJ1-1, with D uncertain. This CDR3 is built from 14 residues. V lost 0 bases and J 8 bases, leaving 13 bases between the germline ends. From germline, CDR1 is SEHNR and CDR2 FQNEAQ (reference sequence).

The J gene is TRBJ2-5, the V gene TRBV6-1, with 10 bases lining up with TRBD1. The CDR3 spans 16 residues. Germline V CDR1 and CDR2: MNHNS, SASEGT. V was clipped by 4 bases and J by 1 base; unmatched bases: 6. The CDR3 sequence is CASSGGQGITQETQYF. The CDR3 DNA is TGTGCCAGCAGTGGGGGACAGGGGATTACCCAAGAGACCCAGTACTTC.

The chain is built from TRBV11-2 and TRBJ1-6; perhaps TRBD1 as D (5 bases). With 4 bases removed from V and 7 bases from J, the gap between germline ends came to 14 bases. Germline V gene lookup returns CDR1 SGHAT and CDR2 FQNNGV. The CDR3 is 15 residues long. In nucleotides, the CDR3 is TGTGCCAGCAGCTCCGAGAGACAGATAAATTCACCCCTCCACTTT. As protein: CASSSERQINSPLHF.

V usage is TRBV6-2 or TRBV6-3 and J usage is TRBJ2-3; maybe TRBD2 (6 bases). CDR3 length equals 16 residues. The germline V gene encodes CDR1 MNHEY and CDR2 SVGEGT. Trimming removed 0 bases from V and 4 bases from J, with 14 bases in between. CDR3: CASSYSEGPAADTQYF. Written as DNA, the CDR3 is TGTGCCAGCAGTTACTCGGAGGGCCCAGCGGCAGATACGCAGTATTTT.

The rearrangement joins TRBV28 to TRBJ2-2, with D perhaps matching TRBD1 (6 bases). Trimming stripped 1 base from V and 3 bases from J, with 12 bases between. Germline CDR1 reads MDHEN; CDR2 reads SYDVKM. The CDR3 is 16 amino acids. The CDR3: CASSLLQGYDTGELFF. The CDR3 DNA follows: TGTGCCAGCAGTTTATTACAGGGATACGACACCGGGGAGCTGTTTTTT.

The CDR3 reads CASSSQGQPQHF. Here the CDR3 DNA reads TGTGCCAGCAGTTCCCAGGGGCAGCCCCAGCATTTT. The chain uses TRBV27 and TRBJ1-5, with D possibly being TRBD1 (6 bases). Germline V gene sequence: CDR1 MNHEY, CDR2 SMNVEV (reference sequence). V dropped 4 bases and J dropped 7 bases, with 8 bases sitting between them. CDR3 length: 12 amino acids.

This chain uses TRBV7-9 with TRBJ1-4; 11 nucleotides align to TRBD1. After removal of 5 bases from V and 7 bases from J, the junction contained 9 bases not matched to a gene. Per germline, CDR1 SEHNR and CDR2 FQNEAQ (reference sequence). The CDR3 extends over 16 amino acids. The CDR3 loop reads CASSPGQGARGEKLFF. The CDR3 DNA follows: TGTGCCAGCAGCCCCGGACAGGGGGCGCGAGGTGAAAAACTGTTTTTT.

This clone was recorded once. J is TRBJ2-3 and V is TRBV5-1, with a weak D call TRBD2 (6 bases). Trimming pared 4 bases from V and 4 bases from J, leaving 10 bases between. Germline loops: CDR1 SGHRS, CDR2 YFSETQ. The CDR3 loop spans 13 amino acids. Here the CDR3 reads CASSRGRADTQYF. The CDR3 coding sequence is TGCGCCAGCAGCCGGGGGAGAGCAGATACGCAGTATTTT.

The V call is TRBV30, the J call TRBJ1-2, with a weak D call TRBD1 (6 bases). This CDR3 comprises 13 residues. V was pared by 8 bases and J by 4 bases, with 17 bases between. CDR1 is GTSNPN and CDR2 is SVGIG in the germline V gene (reference sequence). The CDR3 DNA sequence: TGTGCCAGGGCCCCGGGGGGGCTCTATGGCTACACCTTC. This encodes CARAPGGLYGYTF.

V usage is TRBV30 and J usage is TRBJ2-7, with D perhaps matching TRBD2 (6 bases). CDR3 size: 11 residues. Germline V lookup: CDR1 GTSNPN, CDR2 SVGIG (reference sequence). V lost 5 bases to trimming and J lost 7 bases, with 12 bases between them. CDR3 region: CAWGGAGEQYF. The CDR3 region has the DNA TGTGCCTGGGGCGGGGCGGGGGAGCAGTACTTC. Full variable domain (outside the CDR3, taken from reference TRBV30 and TRBJ2-7): SQTIHQWPATLVQPVGSPLSLECTVEGTSNPNLYWYRQAAGRGLQLLFYSVGIGQISSEVPQNLSASRPQDRQFILSSKKLLLSDSGFYLCAWGGAGEQYFGPGTRLTVT.

The CDR3: CASSDLAGGRLRNNEQFF. CDR3 DNA: TGTGCCAGCAGTGACCTGGCGGGAGGGCGCCTCCGGAACAATGAGCAGTTCTTC. This chain uses TRBV2 with TRBJ2-1; 9 bases are shared with TRBD2. Germline V gene lookup returns CDR1 SNHLY and CDR2 FYNNEI. After removal of 3 bases from V and 5 bases from J, the junction contained 14 bases not matched to a gene. This CDR3 region has 18 residues.

V and J are TRBV13 and TRBJ2-7, with 8 bases matching TRBD1. V lost 0 bases and J lost 2; bases outside the gene matches: 0. Germline-derived CDR1 and CDR2 are PRHDT and FYEKMQ (reference sequence). The CDR3 has 14 amino acids. Here the CDR3 DNA reads TGTGCCAGCAGCTTAGGACAGGGGGCCTACGAGCAGTACTTC. It yields the protein CASSLGQGAYEQYF.

V and J are TRBV7-6 and TRBJ1-1; D is ambiguous. Germline V gene data show CDR1 as SGHVS and CDR2 as FNYEAQ. This CDR3 contains 15 residues. V lost 5 bases, J lost 4 bases, and 17 bases lay in between. This chain's CDR3 is CASSPQTNGFTEAFF. The CDR3 DNA reads as TGTGCCAGCAGCCCGCAGACAAATGGATTCACTGAAGCTTTCTTT.

The rearrangement links TRBV30 to TRBJ2-1, with 11 bases that match TRBD2. CDR1 GTSNPN and CDR2 SVGIG come from the germline V gene (reference sequence). The CDR3 length is 13 residues. Trimming took 4 bases from V and 12 from J; bases not matched to a gene: 8. DNA for the CDR3: TGTGCCTGGATTGTAGCGGGAGGGACGGCGCAGTTCTTC. As protein: CAWIVAGGTAQFF.

Turning to this clone: The junction departs from the called germline gene at one end, perhaps through a read error. The V and J genes are TRBV9 and TRBJ2-2; D is possibly TRBD2 (5 bases). The germline CDR1 and CDR2 sequences are SGDLS and YYNGEE. This CDR3 spans 16 amino acids. CDR3 protein: CASSVGSPGNAGELFF. CDR3 coding DNA: TGTGCCAGCAGCGTAGGGTCCCCGGGGAACGCCGGGGAGCTGTTTTTT.

CDR3 sequence: CASSLRGTSGGGVQETQYF. As DNA, the CDR3 is TGTGCCAGCAGCTTAAGAGGGACTAGCGGGGGCGGGGTCCAAGAGACCCAGTACTTC. This sequence joins TRBV13 and TRBJ2-5; 14 bases agree with TRBD2. V trimming: 2 bases; J trimming: 1 base; junction bases outside the gene matches: 9. The CDR3 has 19 amino acids. Germline assignment: CDR1 PRHDT and CDR2 FYEKMQ (reference sequence). The whole variable domain, filled in from reference TRBV13 and TRBJ2-5, reads AAGVIQSPRHLIKEKRETATLKCYPIPRHDTVYWYQQGPGQDPQFLISFYEKMQSDKGSIPDRFSAQQFSDYHSELNMSSLELGDSALYFCASSLRGTSGGGVQETQYFGPGTRLLVL.

The chain recombines TRBV7-3 with TRBJ2-1; TRBD2 aligns across 15 bases. CDR1 and CDR2 from the germline V gene are SGHTA and FQGTGA. This CDR3 is built from 17 residues. Trimming removed 0 bases from V and 4 bases from J; junction bases left unmatched: 1. The DNA for the CDR3 is TGTGCCAGCAGCTTAACGGGACTAGCGGGAGGATACAATGAGCAGTTCTTC. Translating gives CASSLTGLAGGYNEQFF.

The rearrangement uses TRBV5-1 and TRBJ2-1; 9 bases line up with TRBD2. The CDR3 extends over 15 amino acids. Germline V gene data show CDR1 as SGHRS and CDR2 as YFSETQ. With 4 bases clipped from V and 2 bases from J, the junction kept 4 bases outside the gene matches. The CDR3 bases are TGCGCCAGCAGCGACTTAGCGGGAGCCTACAATGAGCAGTTCTTC. Protein sequence: CASSDLAGAYNEQFF.

The chain links TRBV28 to TRBJ2-2; 9 bases fit TRBD2. Trimming took 7 bases from V and 3 from J; bases not matched to a gene: 9. CDR3 length: 16 amino acids. The germline V gene encodes CDR1 MDHEN and CDR2 SYDVKM. In nucleotides, the CDR3 is TGTGCCAGCAACTCACCCGGCGGGAGGGACACCGGGGAGCTGTTTTTT. Translating it yields CASNSPGGRDTGELFF.

This chain connects TRBV2 to TRBJ2-7; 13 positions agree with TRBD2. The V and J ends lost 6 bases and 1 base, in that order; junction bases with no gene match: 3. The germline V gene encodes CDR1 SNHLY and CDR2 FYNNEI. The CDR3 loop spans 15 amino acids. The CDR3 DNA reads as TGTGCCAGCAGCTTGACTAGCGGGAGGTCCTACGAGCAGTACTTC. Amino acids: CASSLTSGRSYEQYF. The variable domain in full, with the rest retrieved from reference TRBV2 and TRBJ2-7, is EPEVTQTPSHQVTQMGQEVILRCVPISNHLYFYWYRQILGQKVEFLVSFYNNEISEKSEIFDDQFSVERPDGSNFTLKIRSTKLEDSAMYFCASSLTSGRSYEQYFGPGTRLTVT.

The CDR3: CASSALQRQGDLFF. CDR3 DNA sequence: TGTGCCAGCAGCGCTCTGCAAAGACAGGGCGATCTGTTCTTC. The J gene is TRBJ2-1, the V gene TRBV7-2, with 7 nucleotides matching TRBD1. The CDR3 spans 14 residues. J lost 15 bases, V lost 5 bases, and 16 bases had no gene match. Looked up from germline, CDR1 is SGHTA and CDR2 is FQGNSA.

This clone was detected only a few times. CDR3 nucleotide sequence: TGTGCCAGCTCACTTAATGGACAGGGGTCTGAAGCTTTCTTT. It yields the protein CASSLNGQGSEAFF. This rearrangement joins TRBV18 to TRBJ1-1; 9 nucleotides agree with TRBD1. CDR1 KGHSH and CDR2 LQKENI come from the germline V gene. The CDR3 length is 14 residues. V trimming: 4 bases; J trimming: 6 bases; junction bases outside the gene matches: 6.

The chain links TRBV7-2 to TRBJ1-1, with D possibly matching TRBD1 (5 bases). This CDR3 is built from 15 residues. Per germline, CDR1 SGHTA and CDR2 FQGNSA. The ends were cut back, 1 base at V and 4 bases at J, with 13 bases in the middle. The DNA for the CDR3 is TGTGCCAGCAGCTTAGTATCCGGGGGAGGCACTGAAGCTTTCTTT. Residues: CASSLVSGGGTEAFF.

The chain links TRBV19 to TRBJ1-5; TRBD1 might be the D (6 bases). Germline V gene lookup returns CDR1 LNHDA and CDR2 SQIVND (reference sequence). The germline V and J ends were trimmed by 4 bases and 1 base, with 17 bases remaining between them. The length of the CDR3 is 17 residues. This CDR3 is CASSNYGGHLSNQPQHF. For the CDR3, the DNA is TGTGCCAGTAGTAATTACGGGGGGCATTTAAGCAATCAGCCCCAGCATTTT.

The chain joins TRBV5-4 to TRBJ1-1, with 9 nucleotides matching TRBD1. Losses at the gene ends were 0 bases for V and 5 bases for J; bases not matched to a gene: 8. The CDR3 has 16 residues. Germline V gene sequence: CDR1 SGHNT, CDR2 YYREEE (reference sequence). This CDR3 is CASSLAGTGWGTEAFF. The CDR3 DNA sequence: TGTGCCAGCAGCTTGGCGGGGACAGGGTGGGGAACTGAAGCTTTCTTT.

This chain links TRBV25-1 with TRBJ1-1, with unresolved D. Germline CDR1 is MGHDK and CDR2 is SYGVNS. The CDR3 sequence is 12 residues long. V was shortened by 1 base and J by 8 bases, with 8 bases between the two germline ends. The CDR3 region is CASSELFREAFF. DNA of the CDR3: TGTGCCAGCAGTGAATTATTCAGAGAAGCTTTCTTT.

The gene calls are TRBV7-6 and TRBJ2-5; TRBD2 agrees at 8 bases. The CDR3 consists of 21 residues. The trim removed 6 bases at V and 2 bases at J, leaving 26 bases unmatched. Germline V gene data show CDR1 as SGHVS and CDR2 as FNYEAQ. The CDR3 region has the DNA TGTGCCAGCAGACGAGGGGGTGAGGGAAAACGGGAGGGCCCGGGGCAAGAGACCCAGTACTTC. Translation gives CASRRGGEGKREGPGQETQYF.

CDR3 sequence reads: CASSGTINQPQHF. The DNA of the CDR3 is TGTGCCAGTAGTGGGACAATCAATCAGCCCCAGCATTTT. The chain is built from TRBV19 and TRBJ1-5, with D maybe TRBD1 (6 bases). The V gene lost 5 bases and the J gene lost 3 bases, with 8 bases spanning the gap. Germline lookup yields CDR1 LNHDA and CDR2 SQIVND (reference sequence). The CDR3 is 13 residues long.

The chain combines TRBV3-1 (or the pseudogene TRBV3-2) with TRBJ1-1; D call uncertain. With 0 bases removed from V and 8 bases from J, the gap between germline ends came to 7 bases. The CDR3 length is 12 residues. Germline CDR1 and CDR2: LGHDT and YNNKEL (reference sequence). The CDR3 loop reads CASSQDRHEAFF. CDR3 sequence (DNA): TGTGCCAGCAGCCAAGATAGACACGAAGCTTTCTTT.

The chain couples TRBV7-9 to TRBJ1-2, with unresolved D. CDR1 is SEHNR, CDR2 FQNEAQ, per germline (reference sequence). CDR3 length: 12 residues. The V gene lost 3 bases and the J gene lost 7 bases, with 9 bases spanning the gap. Here the CDR3 reads CASSFERGGYTF. The CDR3 nucleotides are TGTGCCAGCAGCTTTGAGCGAGGTGGCTACACCTTC.